The clone carrying this TCR beta chain was detected many times. The data were taken from a study of T cells in Graves' hyperthyroidism and ophthalmopathy. TCR beta CDR3 region amplification was performed from RNA transcripts. In the first-round RT-PCR of the TCR CDR3, the HTBI primer set was used. TCRdb analysed the multiplex PCR reads with MiXCR anew, one entry per CDR3 protein. This table holds approximately 710,000 distinct CDR3 sequences, about 18% found once. CDR3 length: 14 amino acids. Germline V gene sequence: CDR1 MNHEY, CDR2 SMNVEV (reference sequence). Trimming took 3 bases from V and 0 from J, leaving 8 bases between them.

The chain has TRBV27 and TRBJ1-1, with D possibly matching TRBD1 (5 bases). The sequence was obtained from a man in his forties or fifties with Graves' hyperthyroidism. Material: blood. CDR3 loop: CASSLTVMNTEAFF. The DNA of the CDR3 is TGTGCCAGCAGTTTGACAGTAATGAACACTGAAGCTTTCTTT.